One T cell receptor (beta chain) is described in this entry. No antigen is known for it. These data originate in a study of T cells in Graves' hyperthyroidism and ophthalmopathy. Those with hyperthyroidism were 18 to 65 years old, newly diagnosed, and ill for under 2 months. Findings of the study overall: Stable hyperthyroidism and ophthalmopathy were separated using 13 V-J signatures. Prediction of ophthalmopathy progression came a median roughly 6.7 months pre-onset.

Looked up from germline, CDR1 is SGHDN and CDR2 is FVKESK. V lost 1 base and J lost 8, with 15 bases in between. The CDR3 covers 15 residues. The TCR beta CDR3 regions underwent amplification using RNA transcripts as the source. The study used the HTBI primer set for a first-round RT-PCR of the TCR CDR3. TCRdb re-derived calls from the multiplex PCR reads in MiXCR, one entry per CDR3 protein. This sample yields approximately 420,000 distinct CDR3 sequences, of which approximately 15% are seen a single time; 32% belongs to the top ten. The sample was blood. This sequence originates from a woman aged 25 to 39 with Graves' hyperthyroidism. J is TRBJ2-1 and V is TRBV14; D is perhaps TRBD2 (6 bases). The CDR3 coding sequence is TGTGCCAGCAGCCAAGTCGGGAGCGAAGAGGATGAGCAGTTCTTC. Amino acids: CASSQVGSEEDEQFF.